This TCR beta chain was found in a study of Ad26.COV2.S vaccination and SARS-CoV-2 variants. Study information: Once, or twice with 56 days between doses, Ad26.COV2.S was given intramuscularly.

Points on this clone: Its antigen remains unknown.

The treatment here: 19 received Ad26.COV2.S at low or high dose, single or two shots; several received placebo; per-sample allocation not given. The samples were gathered on day 63 after the first injection of vaccine or placebo. The CDR3 consists of 15 residues. With 4 bases clipped from V and 1 base from J, the junction kept 4 bases outside the gene matches. The germline V gene has CDR1 SGDLS and CDR2 YYNGEE. Some clones are missing from TCRdb's copy, which holds only in-frame ones; the method was immunoSEQ multiplex PCR. The profile shows 440,000 or so clones, roughly 88% of them singletons. General study findings and limits: People who got the vaccine or the placebo had similar non-spike TCR breadth.

The material was peripheral blood, obtained in a trial of Ad26.COV2.S vaccine versus placebo. The TCR originated in a person between 18 and 65 years old who received the Ad26.COV2.S COVID-19 vaccine or a placebo. This chain uses TRBV9 with TRBJ2-1; 8 bases map to TRBD2. CDR3 sequence: CASSFGRGSYNEQFF. The CDR3 DNA sequence: TGTGCCAGCAGCTTCGGGAGGGGATCCTACAATGAGCAGTTCTTC.